A single T cell receptor (beta chain) is shown here with its context. This clone has a handful of counts. Its antigen has not been determined. No much larger clonotype is one base removed from it; base qualities were not supplied. These data come from a study of blood T cell repertoires in COVID-19 (TCRdb year 2020). About the investigation overall: Collaborator samples came from the United States, Italy and Spain and covered acute and convalescent phases of COVID-19. The prospective study material was composed of cDNA or gDNA derived from T cells, B-cell-depleted T cells, or PBMCs. The dataset comprised deeply sampled blood TCRbeta repertoires from subjects exposed to, actively infected with, or recovered from COVID-19. The repertoires were released in a freely available public database meant as a resource for research on the immune response to SARS-CoV-2. Samples came from the ongoing ImmuneRACE study (first 160 participants) plus 1,254 subjects from 6 global collaborators. Nearly every sample came with metadata listing a de-identified subject ID, COVID-19 status, age in years and sex. Where HLA class I and class II types were available, the types were taken from metadata supplied by the sample provider, not from assay-based typing.

V and J are trimmed by 2 bases and 4 bases, and the gene matches miss 2 bases of the junction. Via the germline V gene, CDR1 is MNHEY and CDR2 SVGEGT. The CDR3, cysteine through phenylalanine, is 14 amino acids long. Of all the DNA, just the CDR3 is kept, 42 bases in frame from base 1. TCRbeta CDR3 regions were amplified from genomic DNA by means of the immunoSEQ Assay, a bias-controlled multiplex PCR. Turning to the authors' computational methods: The number of nucleated cells in each sample was estimated by amplification of reference gene primers within the assay. To quantify the absolute abundance of each unique TCRbeta CDR3 rearrangement, sequence reads were collapsed and filtered. For each sample, productive Simpson clonality was calculated as the square root of Simpson's diversity index across productive rearrangements. This immuneACCESS table, as held by TCRdb, lists in-frame sequences with V and J called but not all clones. Of the missing ones, under half trace to an unresolved V gene in checked studies; the others have no known cause. V and J calls and clone size come straight from that table; D and trimming were deduced from the DNA. The table for this sample lists 100,000 to 150,000 clones; 82% of them were counted only once. Jointly, the top ten make up approximately 4.5% of the sample.

The collaborating institutions used their own protocols to collect whole blood in K2EDTA tubes. For TCRbeta analysis, collaborators shipped samples as frozen whole blood, isolated PBMCs, or DNA extracted from either of those sample types. The full study reports these points: Clinical and demographic metadata were provided uncurated, with the amount varying by source and participant.

This receptor was taken from a woman in her seventies with acute or convalescent COVID-19. The sample taken for sequencing was peripheral blood. The chain couples TRBV6-2 or TRBV6-3 to TRBJ1-5; TRBD1 fits 7 bases in the junction. The CDR3 amino acid sequence is: CASSYAGGNQPQHF. The nucleotide sequence is TGTGCCAGCAGTTACGCAGGGGGAAATCAGCCCCAGCATTTT.